One sample yielded the 25 T cell receptor beta chains listed below, sequenced in a study of Ad26.COV2.S vaccination and SARS-CoV-2 variants. Profiling relied on immunoSEQ multiplex PCR, and the TCRdb table lists in-frame clones only, not all of them. The sample consists of about 350,000 clones, 85% to 90% of them appearing once. Treatment reported: 19 received Ad26.COV2.S at low or high dose, single or two shots; five or six received placebo; per-sample allocation not given. Sampling occurred on day 63 after the first vaccine or placebo injection. Sequenced material: peripheral blood, taken in a trial of Ad26.COV2.S vaccine versus placebo. The receptors originated from a person between 18 and 65 years old who received the Ad26.COV2.S COVID-19 vaccine or a placebo.

V usage is TRBV19 and J usage is TRBJ1-1; D is unresolved. CDR1 is LNHDA, CDR2 SQIVND, per germline (reference sequence). The CDR3 is 14 amino acids. The V and J ends lost 7 bases and 1 base respectively, with 13 bases between them. Written as DNA, the CDR3 is TGTGCCAGTAACTCCGGGTTCGGGAACACTGAAGCTTTCTTT. It encodes CASNSGFGNTEAFF.

This rearrangement joins TRBV7-3 to TRBJ2-6; D call uncertain. The CDR3 is 14 residues long. Deletions cut 4 bases from V and 3 bases from J, with 7 bases between. CDR1 SGHTA and CDR2 FQGTGA come from the germline V gene. The CDR3 protein is CASSYVGGANVLTF. The CDR3 coding sequence is TGTGCCAGCAGCTATGTAGGTGGGGCCAACGTCCTGACTTTC. Variable domain in full (rest from reference TRBV7-3 and TRBJ2-6): GAGVSQTPSNKVTEKGKYVELRCDPISGHTALYWYRQSLGQGPEFLIYFQGTGAADDSGLPNDRFFAVRPEGSVSTLKIQRTERGDSAVYLCASSYVGGANVLTFGAGSRLTVL.

This sequence joins TRBV7-2 and TRBJ1-5, with D unresolved. Germline CDR1 and CDR2: SGHTA and FQGNSA. Trimming pared 1 base from V and 8 bases from J, leaving 12 bases between. The CDR3 covers 14 residues. The CDR3 DNA follows: TGTGCCAGCAGCTTAGGATTTGCGGGAGAGCCCCAGCATTTT. Its protein product is CASSLGFAGEPQHF.

The genes are TRBV5-4 and TRBJ1-6; D perhaps matches TRBD1 (5 bases). Trimming took off 2 bases at V and 6 bases at J, with 15 bases between the two ends. The V gene's germline CDR1 is SGHNT and CDR2 YYREEE (reference sequence). The CDR3 extends over 16 amino acids. The CDR3 protein is CASSLPGGGSNSPLHF. The CDR3 DNA sequence: TGTGCCAGCAGCTTACCGGGGGGAGGGAGTAATTCACCCCTCCACTTT. Looking up the rest from reference TRBV5-4 and TRBJ1-6 gives the full variable domain: ETGVTQSPTHLIKTRGQQVTLRCSSQSGHNTVSWYQQALGQGPQFIFQYYREEENGRGNFPPRFSGLQFPNYSSELNVNALELDDSALYLCASSLPGGGSNSPLHFGNGTRLTVT.

The chain couples TRBV27 to TRBJ2-3; D is ambiguous. The CDR3 is 12 residues long. The germline CDR1 and CDR2 sequences are MNHEY and SMNVEV (reference sequence). Trimming stripped 5 bases from V and 0 bases from J, with 3 bases between. In nucleotides, the CDR3 is TGTGCCAGCAGTGGTAGCACAGATACGCAGTATTTT. This sequence encodes CASSGSTDTQYF.

The chain combines TRBV14 with TRBJ1-2, with a weak D call TRBD1 (5 bases). The V end lost 4 bases, the J end lost 8 bases, and 14 bases lay between the germline ends. CDR1 is SGHDN and CDR2 is FVKESK in the germline V gene. The CDR3 is 13 amino acids. CDR3 in amino acids: CASSLDRGAGYTF. The CDR3 nucleotides read TGTGCCAGCAGCCTCGACAGAGGGGCCGGCTACACCTTC.

This chain joins TRBV12-5 and TRBJ2-1; 11 positions match TRBD2. The CDR3 spans 18 residues. CDR1 and CDR2 (germline): LGHNT, FRNRAP. Germline trimming cut 0 bases from V and 4 bases from J; bases unmatched to any gene: 8. CDR3 sequence: CASGLVGLAGGPYNEQFF. For the CDR3, the DNA is TGTGCTAGTGGTTTGGTGGGTTTAGCGGGAGGGCCTTACAATGAGCAGTTCTTC. The variable domain in full, with the rest retrieved from reference TRBV12-5 and TRBJ2-1, is DARVTQTPRHKVTEMGQEVTMRCQPILGHNTVFWYRQTMMQGLELLAYFRNRAPLDDSGMPKDRFSAEMPDATLATLKIQPSEPRDSAVYFCASGLVGLAGGPYNEQFFGPGTRLTVL.

The V gene is TRBV5-6, the J gene TRBJ1-4, with 7 bases lining up with TRBD1. CDR3 length: 16 residues. The V gene's germline CDR1 is SGHDT and CDR2 YYEEEE. With 0 bases clipped from V and 7 bases from J, the junction kept 9 bases outside the gene matches. CDR3 protein: CASSLEVGQLTEKLFF. CDR3 in DNA: TGTGCCAGCAGCTTGGAGGTGGGACAGCTCACTGAAAAACTGTTTTTT.

This clone was seen many times. This rearrangement joins TRBV5-6 to TRBJ2-2; D perhaps matches TRBD2 (6 bases). The CDR3 extends over 15 amino acids. V was trimmed by 7 bases and J by 0 bases, leaving 13 bases between them. Germline V gene sequence: CDR1 SGHDT, CDR2 YYEEEE. CDR3 sequence reads: CASSRGISNTGELFF. CDR3 coding DNA: TGTGCCAGCTCTCGGGGGATATCGAACACCGGGGAGCTGTTTTTT.

This clone has only one observation. The V gene is TRBV5-1, the J gene TRBJ1-2; unclear D gene. The CDR3 covers 12 residues. Germline assignment: CDR1 SGHRS and CDR2 YFSETQ. With 4 bases removed from V and 6 bases from J, the gap between germline ends came to 10 bases. CDR3 nucleotide sequence: TGCGCCAGCAGCGCCGGGATGGATGGCTACACCTTC. This codes for CASSAGMDGYTF.

The V and J genes are TRBV6-2 or TRBV6-3 and TRBJ2-3, with 8 bases matching TRBD2. The CDR3 is 15 residues long. V was pared by 2 bases and J by 2 bases, with 3 bases of the junction left unmatched. Germline V gene lookup returns CDR1 MNHEY and CDR2 SVGEGT. The CDR3 loop is CASSYVGLDTDTQYF. DNA for the CDR3: TGTGCCAGCAGTTACGTGGGACTAGACACAGATACGCAGTATTTT.

The gene calls are TRBV6-5 and TRBJ1-1; TRBD1 aligns across 10 bases. J gave up 4 bases and V 6 bases, and 8 bases lay outside the gene matches. The CDR3 is made up of 15 amino acids. CDR1 and CDR2 (germline): MNHEY, SVGAGI. For the CDR3, the DNA is TGTGCCAGCAGCCTAAACCGGGACAGGGGCACTGAAGCTTTCTTT. Translated: CASSLNRDRGTEAFF.

This chain connects TRBV4-1 to TRBJ1-5; D gene ambiguous. The CDR3 consists of 15 residues. Trimming took 1 base from V and 2 from J, leaving 9 bases between them. Germline CDR1 MGHRA, CDR2 YSYEKL. CDR3 amino acids: CASSQGPVGNQPQHF. CDR3 coding DNA: TGCGCCAGCAGCCAAGGTCCCGTTGGCAATCAGCCCCAGCATTTT.

The chain is built from TRBV11-2 and TRBJ2-3; the D gene could be TRBD1 or TRBD2 (5 bases each). The CDR3 has 16 amino acids. V lost 0 bases and J 2 bases, leaving 12 bases between the germline ends. Germline CDR1 SGHAT, CDR2 FQNNGV. CDR3 amino acids: CASSLEPRGDTDTQYF. CDR3 coding DNA: TGTGCCAGCAGCTTAGAGCCTAGGGGAGACACAGATACGCAGTATTTT.

The chain joins TRBV4-1 to TRBJ1-4; perhaps TRBD1 as D (6 bases). Germline V gives CDR1 MGHRA, CDR2 YSYEKL. Trimming left V 0 bases short and J 3 bases short, with 11 bases between. The CDR3 extends over 16 amino acids. CDR3 protein: CASSQDKGGSNEKLFF. The CDR3 DNA sequence: TGCGCCAGCAGCCAAGATAAAGGGGGTTCTAATGAAAAACTGTTTTTT.

The chain carries TRBV7-9 and TRBJ2-7; D might be TRBD1 (5 bases). The CDR3 has 12 residues. The V end was cut by 4 bases, the J end by 5 bases, with 9 bases between. The germline V gene encodes CDR1 SEHNR and CDR2 FQNEAQ (reference sequence). This chain's CDR3 is CASSSVRDEQYF. The CDR3 nucleotides read TGTGCCAGCAGCTCAGTCAGGGACGAGCAGTACTTC.

The rearrangement joins TRBV5-6 to TRBJ2-7; 8 bases agree with TRBD1. The CDR3 covers 14 residues. V shed 5 bases, J shed 6 bases, and the junction held 10 bases outside the gene matches. Germline V gene data show CDR1 as SGHDT and CDR2 as YYEEEE. The CDR3 DNA sequence: TGTGCCAGCAGGCAAGCCGGAACAGGGGGCGAGCAGTACTTC. Translating gives CASRQAGTGGEQYF.

This clone was observed once. As DNA, the CDR3 is TGTGCCAGCAGCTTGTTGTCCGAGCAGTACTTC. Translation gives CASSLLSEQYF. The chain joins TRBV7-9 to TRBJ2-7; D is undetermined. The CDR3 covers 11 residues. The V gene's germline CDR1 is SEHNR and CDR2 FQNEAQ (reference sequence). Trimming took off 3 bases at V and 6 bases at J, with 6 bases between the two ends.

The chain employs TRBV11-2 and TRBJ1-2; weak D call: TRBD1 (6 bases). Trimming cost V 5 bases and J 8 bases, with 15 bases left between them. This CDR3 contains 13 residues. Germline CDR1 is SGHAT and CDR2 is FQNNGV. The CDR3, as DNA: TGTGCCAGCAGCACGCCAGGGGTAGACGGCTACACCTTC. Its translation: CASSTPGVDGYTF.

The rearrangement links TRBV4-1 to TRBJ2-6; D assignment may be TRBD1 or TRBD2 (5 bases each). Trimming took off 0 bases at V and 0 bases at J, with 9 bases between the two ends. Germline V gives CDR1 MGHRA, CDR2 YSYEKL. The CDR3 extends over 17 amino acids. Here the CDR3 DNA reads TGCGCCAGCAGCCAAGATCTGGGGACCTCTGGGGCCAACGTCCTGACTTTC. This encodes CASSQDLGTSGANVLTF.

The genes are TRBV28 and TRBJ1-1; D perhaps matches TRBD1 (5 bases). The CDR3 covers 16 residues. V was cut by 6 bases and J by 0 bases, with 17 bases left in between. Germline values: CDR1 MDHEN, CDR2 SYDVKM. The CDR3 coding sequence is TGTGCCAGCAGCCCCAGGGTGTTCGGGGTGAACACTGAAGCTTTCTTT. Translation: CASSPRVFGVNTEAFF.

This chain links TRBV2 with TRBJ1-4, with a possible D match to TRBD1 (5 bases). CDR3 length: 15 amino acids. The ends were cut back, 1 base at V and 1 base at J, with 7 bases in the middle. Germline V gives CDR1 SNHLY, CDR2 FYNNEI. This CDR3 reads CASSEVGVTNEKLFF. The CDR3 DNA follows: TGTGCCAGCAGTGAAGTAGGGGTAACTAATGAAAAACTGTTTTTT.

The chain links TRBV19 to TRBJ2-5; 12 bases are a match to TRBD2. The CDR3 contains 16 residues. Losses at the gene ends were 3 bases for V and 2 bases for J; bases not matched to a gene: 4. Per the germline V gene, CDR1 is LNHDA and CDR2 is SQIVND (reference sequence). CDR3 amino acids: CASSIWTSGEQETQYF. The CDR3 coding sequence is TGTGCCAGTAGTATTTGGACTAGCGGGGAACAAGAGACCCAGTACTTC.

The CDR3 loop is CASSPGRVTVAGNTIYF. Here the CDR3 DNA reads TGTGCCAGCTCACCAGGGAGGGTGACCGTTGCTGGAAACACCATATATTTT. The gene calls are TRBV18 and TRBJ1-3, with unresolved D. V shed 2 bases and J shed 2 bases, with 16 bases lying between them. The germline CDR1 and CDR2 sequences are KGHSH and LQKENI. This CDR3 has 17 residues.

The chain links TRBV2 to TRBJ1-5; D is uncertain. CDR1 and CDR2 from the germline V gene are SNHLY and FYNNEI. The CDR3 is made up of 13 amino acids. Trimming removed 5 bases from V and 2 bases from J, with 7 bases in between. CDR3 loop: CASSLDGNQPQHF. In DNA form, the CDR3 reads TGTGCCAGCAGTCTGGACGGCAATCAGCCCCAGCATTTT.